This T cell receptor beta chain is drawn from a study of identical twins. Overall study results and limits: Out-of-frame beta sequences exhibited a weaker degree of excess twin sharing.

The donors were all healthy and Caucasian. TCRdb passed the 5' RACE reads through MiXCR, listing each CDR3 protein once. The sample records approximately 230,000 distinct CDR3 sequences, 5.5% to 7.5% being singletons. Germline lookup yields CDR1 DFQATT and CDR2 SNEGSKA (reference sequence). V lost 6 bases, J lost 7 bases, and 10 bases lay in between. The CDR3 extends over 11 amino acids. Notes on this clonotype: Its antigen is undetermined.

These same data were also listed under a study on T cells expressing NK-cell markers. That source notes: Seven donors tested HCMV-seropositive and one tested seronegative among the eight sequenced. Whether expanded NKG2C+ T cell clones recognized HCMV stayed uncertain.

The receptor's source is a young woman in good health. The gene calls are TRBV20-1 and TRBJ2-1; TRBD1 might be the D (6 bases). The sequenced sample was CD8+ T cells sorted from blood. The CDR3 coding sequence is TGCAGTGCCCCAGGGGAAAATGAGCAGTTCTTC. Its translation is CSAPGENEQFF.